Sequencing of this TCR beta chain was carried out in a study of response to subunit inactivated influenza vaccine. Study results and limitations: After each seasonal influenza vaccination, few new T cells are recruited, the authors suggested.

This clonotype was counted between two and nine times. What it binds is unknown. TCRdb re-called the RT-PCR reads with MiXCR, one entry per CDR3 protein. The repertoire holds over 300,000 distinct CDR3 sequences, with 20% to 25% as singletons. V lost 5 bases to trimming and J lost 3 bases; unmatched junction nucleotides: 8. In germline, CDR1 is SGHVS, CDR2 FNYEAQ. The CDR3 runs 16 residues. The chain carries TRBV7-6 and TRBJ2-7; TRBD2 agrees at 12 bases. Source: PBMCs from blood, taken about 20 months after vaccination. The sequence came from a man aged 50 to 69 who received an inactivated influenza vaccine. The CDR3 DNA follows: TGTGCCAGCAGCCCCCTCTCGACTAGCGGGAGCTACGAGCAGTACTTC. This codes for CASSPLSTSGSYEQYF.